This T cell receptor (beta chain) originates from a study of blood T cells in healthy people across ages. Study-wide findings and caveats: No conclusive comparison of naive versus antigen-experienced cells was possible with unsorted PBMCs. Per million T cells, TCR beta diversity dropped about linearly as age rose.

Comment on this clonotype: The antigen is undetermined.

CDR3 size: 15 residues. Trimming removed 7 bases at V and 0 bases at J, with 13 bases between. The germline gives CDR1 MNHEY, CDR2 SMNVEV (reference sequence). A second PCR of 7 to 11 cycles used a sample-barcoded 5' primer and a J-beta primer mix. A template-switch adaptor that had 12 random nucleotides put a tag on each cDNA molecule. TCRdb independently ran MiXCR on the 5' RACE reads; one entry per CDR3 protein. The sample records roughly 1.5 million distinct CDR3 sequences, 35% to 45% being singletons. The sequenced sample was blood. The V and J genes are TRBV27 and TRBJ2-1; D not resolved. The TCR originated in a woman younger than 30 in good health. In DNA form, the CDR3 reads TGTGCCAGCAATCCGGGCCACGGCTCCTACAATGAGCAGTTCTTC. Protein product: CASNPGHGSYNEQFF.